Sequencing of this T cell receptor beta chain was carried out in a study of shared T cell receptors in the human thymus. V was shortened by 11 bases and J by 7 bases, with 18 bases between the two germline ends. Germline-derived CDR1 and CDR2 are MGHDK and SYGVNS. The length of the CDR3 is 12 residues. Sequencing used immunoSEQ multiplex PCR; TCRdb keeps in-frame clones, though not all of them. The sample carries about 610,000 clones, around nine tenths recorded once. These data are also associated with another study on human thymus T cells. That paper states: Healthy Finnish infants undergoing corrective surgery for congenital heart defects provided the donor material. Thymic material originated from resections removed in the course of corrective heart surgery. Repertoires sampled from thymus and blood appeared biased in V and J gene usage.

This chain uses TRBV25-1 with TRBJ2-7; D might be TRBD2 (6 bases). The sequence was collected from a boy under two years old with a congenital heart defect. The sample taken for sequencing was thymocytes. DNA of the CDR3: TGTGCCGGTCTAGCGCCGTTTGGTGAGCAGTACTTC. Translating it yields CAGLAPFGEQYF.